These 10 T cell receptor beta chains were sequenced from one sample in a study of early T cells in non-severe SARS-CoV-2 infection. From the 5' RACE reads, TCRdb called clonotypes with MiXCR, one entry per CDR3 protein. The profile covers tens of thousands of distinct CDR3 sequences, with roughly 8% appearing a single time and 10% taken by the ten largest. Sequenced here: whole blood, sampled at baseline. Receptors originate from an adult who was a healthcare worker with PCR-confirmed SARS-CoV-2 infection or an uninfected control (not recorded which).

The genes are TRBV5-1 and TRBJ2-7; D uncertain. The CDR3 sequence is 15 residues long. V lost 4 bases and J 0 bases, leaving 14 bases between the germline ends. In germline, CDR1 is SGHRS, CDR2 YFSETQ. CDR3 nucleotides: TGCGCCAGCAGCCAAGCCGGGTCCCTCTCCTACGAGCAGTACTTC. It specifies CASSQAGSLSYEQYF.

This clonotype was seen repeatedly, ten times or more. The rearrangement joins TRBV29-1 to TRBJ1-1, with 8 bases aligning to TRBD1. V dropped 5 bases and J dropped 4; count of bases not matched to a gene: 6. The germline CDR1 and CDR2 sequences are SQVTM and ANQGSEA. The CDR3 sequence is 13 residues long. In DNA, the CDR3 is TGCAGCGTTCACGGACAGGGCATCACTGAAGCTTTCTTT. It encodes CSVHGQGITEAFF.

The chain recombines TRBV2 with TRBJ1-4; no reliable D call. Trimming left V 6 bases short and J 4 bases short, with 6 bases between. The CDR3 is 12 residues long. CDR1 and CDR2 (germline): SNHLY, FYNNEI. The CDR3 DNA reads TGTGCCAGCAGCGAGTTTAATGAAAAACTGTTTTTT. This sequence encodes CASSEFNEKLFF.

This clonotype was counted only a few times. The gene calls are TRBV5-1 and TRBJ2-1; 7 positions match TRBD2. This CDR3 contains 17 residues. CDR1 and CDR2 (germline): SGHRS, YFSETQ. Unmatched junction bases numbered 20, after V lost 5 bases and J lost 9 bases. As DNA, the CDR3 is TGCGCCAGCAGTCCCTCCAACCGGGCTAGCGGCCAATCTGAGCAGTTCTTC. This codes for CASSPSNRASGQSEQFF.

There are many counts of this clonotype. The V and J genes are TRBV28 and TRBJ2-1; D is ambiguous. This CDR3 is 14 amino acids long. V lost 6 bases to trimming and J lost 0 bases, with 9 bases between them. The germline CDR1 and CDR2 sequences are MDHEN and SYDVKM. The CDR3, as DNA: TGTGCCAGCAGGAGCCGGAGCTCCTACAATGAGCAGTTCTTC. It yields the protein CASRSRSSYNEQFF.

This clonotype was recorded a few times. V usage is TRBV6-1 and J usage is TRBJ2-7; TRBD2 agrees at 9 bases. Per germline, CDR1 MNHNS and CDR2 SASEGT. The CDR3 totals 14 residues. The V and J ends lost 8 bases and 7 bases, in that order; junction bases with no gene match: 12. The DNA for the CDR3 is TGTGCCAGCCGAATGAGACTAGCGGTCTGGGAGCAGTACTTC. Amino acids: CASRMRLAVWEQYF.

This clonotype was counted a few times. The chain employs TRBV7-3 and TRBJ1-6, with D possibly being TRBD1 (6 bases). The V gene's germline CDR1 is SGHTA and CDR2 FQGTGA. Between the trimmed V and J ends, which lost 4 bases and 9 bases, there was a span of 16 bases. The CDR3 sequence is 15 residues long. The CDR3 loop is CASSSDPGDGSPLHF. CDR3 sequence (DNA): TGTGCCAGCAGCTCAGATCCAGGGGACGGTTCACCCCTCCACTTT. Combining the CDR3 with reference TRBV7-3 and TRBJ1-6 gives the whole variable domain GAGVSQTPSNKVTEKGKYVELRCDPISGHTALYWYRQSLGQGPEFLIYFQGTGAADDSGLPNDRFFAVRPEGSVSTLKIQRTERGDSAVYLCASSSDPGDGSPLHFGNGTRLTVT.

This clonotype occurred a few times. V gene TRBV28 combines with J gene TRBJ2-7; 7 positions agree with TRBD1. The trim removed 4 bases at V and 0 bases at J, leaving 9 bases unmatched. This CDR3 has 16 residues. Germline CDR1 MDHEN, CDR2 SYDVKM. The DNA of the CDR3 is TGTGCCAGCAGTTCCCCGGGACAGCAGAACTCCTACGAGCAGTACTTC. Encoded protein: CASSSPGQQNSYEQYF.

This clonotype was detected ten times or more. The CDR3: CASSYDPAVMDLTLHF. The CDR3 DNA is TGTGCCAGCAGCTACGACCCGGCCGTGATGGATTTGACCCTCCACTTT. The rearrangement joins TRBV7-9 to TRBJ1-6, with no clear D. Per germline, CDR1 SEHNR and CDR2 FQNEAQ (reference sequence). Between the trimmed V and J ends, which lost 4 bases and 14 bases, there was a span of 24 bases. This CDR3 spans 16 amino acids.

V is TRBV18 and J is TRBJ1-2; no firm D call. V lost 3 bases, J lost 5 bases, and 16 bases lay in between. The CDR3 runs 15 residues. Germline V lookup: CDR1 KGHSH, CDR2 LQKENI. The CDR3 loop reads CASSPPLGRAYGYTF. Written as DNA, the CDR3 is TGTGCCAGCTCACCTCCCCTCGGGAGGGCTTATGGCTACACCTTC.